The source of this T cell receptor (beta chain) is a study of T cell changes during pregnancy in multiple sclerosis. Data came from immunoSEQ multiplex PCR; TCRdb stores just in-frame clones and leaves some out. The table shows tens of thousands of clones, with roughly nine tenths occurring only once. The sequence came from a female donor with multiple sclerosis, enrolled in a pregnancy study. Material: CD4+ T cells from peripheral blood mononuclear cells, obtained after pregnancy.

The CDR3 reads CASSLGQENEQYF. The CDR3 DNA sequence: TGCGCCAGCAGCTTGGGACAGGAGAACGAGCAGTACTTC. The chain couples TRBV5-1 to TRBJ2-5; weak D call: TRBD1 (6 bases). The end of the DNA aligns better with TRBJ2-7, so the J call may be wrong. This CDR3 comprises 13 residues. In germline, CDR1 is SGHRS, CDR2 YFSETQ.